This T cell receptor beta chain was identified in a study of early T cells in non-severe SARS-CoV-2 infection (dated by TCRdb to the early 2020s). Study-wide context: TCR sequencing used bulk RNA from unsorted whole blood, so alpha and beta chains could not be paired. On the study overall, not on this receptor specifically: VDJdb matching was skewed toward anti-spike CD8 responses and likely underestimated virus-specific expansions, missing private and CD4 specificities.

Only a few counts were recorded for this clonotype. The antigen it recognizes is unknown. Qualities for individual bases were not recorded, and no much larger clone is one base off. A case-control design nested within a healthcare worker cohort in London, UK, was used, with weekly nasopharyngeal swab PCR tests and blood sampling performed. Healthcare workers were recruited during the week of the UK lockdown, between 23 and 31 March 2020, and followed weekly for up to 16 weeks. The library was generated by 5' RACE. Sequenced on a NextSeq 500. In the TCR library protocol, unique molecular identifiers were attached to individual cDNA molecules to correct for PCR bias and sequencing error. TCR alpha and beta chains were both sequenced, and the abundances of alpha and beta sequences in each sample were closely correlated with each other. The original pipeline was this. Decombinator V4 was used to annotate the V gene, J gene and CDR3 of the TCR sequences. TCRs were defined as expanded if a significant change between any two time points was detected under a Poisson model with p below 0.0001. TCR abundances were normalised to the total number of TCRs sequenced per sample and expressed as counts per million. TRAV1-2 paired with TRAJ12, TRAJ20 or TRAJ33 defined MAIT TCRs, while TRAV10 paired with TRAJ18 defined iNKT TCRs. VDJdb, accessed 1 November 2021, was searched for CMV, EBV and SARS-CoV-2 annotated TCRs, with TCRs annotated for multiple antigens excluded. The public sequencing data were trimmed at Q25 with fastp and processed into clonotypes with MiXCR by TCRdb, which kept only in-frame beta chains. Each entry merges the rows of one CDR3 protein and shows their most common DNA and genes. TCRdb's processing, not the authors', yielded these V and J calls. For this sample there are around 100,000 distinct CDR3 sequences; around 13% appear just once. Approximately 6% of the sample belongs to the ten largest clones.

The germline V gene (reference sequence) supplies CDR1 MNHEY and CDR2 SMNVEV. Cut back by 7 bases and 0 bases, the V and J ends lie 10 bases apart. CDR3 length: 13 amino acids, cysteine to phenylalanine. Only the CDR3 part of the read is kept: 39 bases, read in frame from the first base. Source material: whole blood. The receptor's source is an adult who was a healthcare worker with PCR-confirmed SARS-CoV-2 infection or an uninfected control (not recorded which). The sequence is built from TRBV27 and TRBJ2-7, with TRBD1 as a weak D call on 6 bases. The CDR3 sequence is CASKDSSSYEQYF. The nucleotide sequence is given as TGTGCCAGCAAGGACAGTAGCTCCTACGAGCAGTACTTC.